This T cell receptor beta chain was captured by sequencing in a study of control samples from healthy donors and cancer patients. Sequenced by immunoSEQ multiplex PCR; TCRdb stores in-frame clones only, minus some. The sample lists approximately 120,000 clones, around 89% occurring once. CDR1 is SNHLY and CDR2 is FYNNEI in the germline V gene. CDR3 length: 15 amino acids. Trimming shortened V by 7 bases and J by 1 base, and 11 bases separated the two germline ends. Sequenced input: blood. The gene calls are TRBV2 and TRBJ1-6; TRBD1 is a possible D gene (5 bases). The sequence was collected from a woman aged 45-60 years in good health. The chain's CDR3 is CASMFRASYNSPLHF. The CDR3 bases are TGTGCCAGCATGTTCAGGGCTTCCTATAATTCACCCCTCCACTTT.